A single sample gave rise to the 10 T cell receptor beta chains below, sequenced in a study of cytomegalovirus exposure and HLA in healthy donors. A multiplex PCR was run with 60 Vbeta primers and 13 Jbeta primers. The assay was immunoSEQ multiplex PCR, and TCRdb's table has in-frame clones only and misses some. The sample lists 200,000 or so clones; over 70% were seen once. The sequencing sample was made of PBMCs. The receptor source for this set is a woman aged 18 to 35 in good health and CMV-seropositive.

The V and J genes are TRBV4-1 and TRBJ2-1; TRBD2 might be the D (5 bases). Per the germline V gene, CDR1 is MGHRA and CDR2 is YSYEKL. The CDR3 runs to 13 residues. Trimming stripped 4 bases from V and 9 bases from J, with 13 bases between. The CDR3 coding sequence is TGCGCCAGCAGCCTCGCCGGGGTTACTGAGCAGTTCTTC. Protein product: CASSLAGVTEQFF.

The chain employs TRBV5-1 and TRBJ1-1, with D unresolved. Deletions cut 0 bases from V and 9 bases from J, with 12 bases between. Germline loops: CDR1 SGHRS, CDR2 YFSETQ. The CDR3 is made up of 13 amino acids. CDR3 amino acids: CASSLETAPQAFF. The CDR3 region has the DNA TGCGCCAGCAGCTTGGAGACTGCCCCCCAAGCTTTCTTT.

V and J are TRBV5-1 and TRBJ1-4; TRBD1 is a possible D gene (5 bases). V lost 3 bases, J lost 8 bases, and 11 bases lay in between. Germline V gene sequence: CDR1 SGHRS, CDR2 YFSETQ. The CDR3 is 13 residues long. The CDR3 loop reads CASSSTGLEKLFF. The CDR3 coding sequence is TGCGCCAGCAGCTCCACAGGTTTGGAAAAACTGTTTTTT.

Comments on this clone: One junction end does not reproduce the germline sequence, and a read error may be involved. The CDR3 DNA sequence: TGTGCTAGCAGCCGACAGGGGTCTAGCACAGATACGCAGTATTTT. This gives the protein CASSRQGSSTDTQYF. This chain uses TRBV7-7 with TRBJ2-3; 8 bases are a match to TRBD1. CDR1 and CDR2 (germline): SSHAT, FNYEAQ (reference sequence). The CDR3 covers 15 residues.

This clone was seen more than once but under ten times. The chain links TRBV4-1 to TRBJ2-6, with TRBD1 matching 9 bases. Losses at the gene ends were 0 bases for V and 2 bases for J; bases not matched to a gene: 11. The CDR3 loop spans 20 amino acids. Germline lookup yields CDR1 MGHRA and CDR2 YSYEKL. For the CDR3, the DNA is TGCGCCAGCAGCCAAGATAGGGGTAACAGGGGGCGGGCTGGGGCCAACGTCCTGACTTTC. Its protein is CASSQDRGNRGRAGANVLTF.

V is TRBV21-1 and J is TRBJ1-1; TRBD1, the table's D call, lacks a check against the DNA. TRBV21-1 is flagged as a pseudogene. The CDR3 contains 14 residues. CDR3 nucleotide sequence: TGTGCCAGCAGCCCCATTTGTTCAAACACTGAAGCTTTCTTT. Translating gives CASSPICSNTEAFF.

The chain recombines TRBV7-2 with TRBJ1-2; no clear D. The CDR3 totals 14 residues. Trimming cost V 0 bases and J 2 bases, with 7 bases left between them. Germline assignment: CDR1 SGHTA and CDR2 FQGNSA. The DNA for the CDR3 is TGTGCCAGCAGCTTAGCTGTCCCAAACTATGGCTACACCTTC. It is translated as CASSLAVPNYGYTF.

The chain couples TRBV5-1 to TRBJ2-2, with 12 positions matching TRBD2. This CDR3 is built from 16 residues. Germline CDR1 reads SGHRS; CDR2 reads YFSETQ. Trimming took 3 bases from V and 1 from J; bases not matched to a gene: 1. CDR3 DNA: TGCGCCAGCAGCTGGGGACTAGCGGGGAACACCGGGGAGCTGTTTTTT. Its protein product is CASSWGLAGNTGELFF. The full variable domain, its missing parts supplied by reference TRBV5-1 and TRBJ2-2, is KAGVTQTPRYLIKTRGQQVTLSCSPISGHRSVSWYQQTPGQGLQFLFEYFSETQRNKGNFPGRFSGRQFSNSRSEMNVSTLELGDSALYLCASSWGLAGNTGELFFGEGSRLTVL.

J is TRBJ2-2 and V is TRBV14; 7 bases line up with TRBD1. Germline CDR1 is SGHDN and CDR2 is FVKESK. The CDR3 loop spans 14 amino acids. Trimming at V came to 4 bases and at J to 6 bases, leaving 5 bases not matched to a gene. The CDR3 nucleotides read TGTGCCAGCAGCCTACTACAGGGGTCCGGGGAGCTGTTTTTT. It yields the protein CASSLLQGSGELFF. The full variable domain, rest sourced from reference TRBV14 and TRBJ2-2, is EAGVTQFPSHSVIEKGQTVTLRCDPISGHDNLYWYRRVMGKEIKFLLHFVKESKQDESGMPNNRFLAERTGGTYSTLKVQPAELEDSGVYFCASSLLQGSGELFFGEGSRLTVL.

This clone was seen only once. V and J are TRBV27 and TRBJ2-1; possibly TRBD2 for D (7 bases). This CDR3 has 15 amino acids. Germline loops: CDR1 MNHEY, CDR2 SMNVEV (reference sequence). V was trimmed by 0 bases and J by 7 bases, leaving 13 bases between them. CDR3: CASSLSIGGGNEQFF. CDR3 DNA sequence: TGTGCCAGCAGTTTATCTATAGGGGGAGGGAATGAGCAGTTCTTC.